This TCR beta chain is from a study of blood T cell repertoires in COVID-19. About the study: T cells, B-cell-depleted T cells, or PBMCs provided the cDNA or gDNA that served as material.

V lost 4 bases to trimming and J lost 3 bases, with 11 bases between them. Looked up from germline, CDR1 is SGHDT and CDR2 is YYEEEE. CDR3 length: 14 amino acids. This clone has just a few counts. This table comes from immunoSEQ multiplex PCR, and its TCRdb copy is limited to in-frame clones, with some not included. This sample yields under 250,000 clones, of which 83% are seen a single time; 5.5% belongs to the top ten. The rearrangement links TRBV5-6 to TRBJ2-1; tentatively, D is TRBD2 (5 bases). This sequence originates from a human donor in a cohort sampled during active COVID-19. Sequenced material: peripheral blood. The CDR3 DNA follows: TGTGCCAGCAGCCGAGGGTTGGGCTACAATGAGCAGTTCTTC. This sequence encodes CASSRGLGYNEQFF.